Following are 27 T cell receptor beta chains from one sample sequenced in a study of blood T cell repertoires in COVID-19. The repertoire was sequenced with immunoSEQ multiplex PCR; TCRdb's copy has only in-frame clones and lacks some. Here the sample spans 62,000 or so clones, 80% to 90% being singletons. Sequences were obtained from peripheral blood. These receptor sequences come from a woman in her sixties with acute or convalescent COVID-19.

V gene TRBV6-6 combines with J gene TRBJ2-1, with 9 bases aligning to TRBD2. V was pared by 6 bases and J by 7 bases, with 13 bases of the junction left unmatched. CDR3 size: 16 residues. Per the germline V gene, CDR1 is MNHNY and CDR2 is SVGAGI (reference sequence). The CDR3 spells CASRSNGGGAINEQFF. The CDR3 DNA sequence: TGTGCCAGCAGGTCTAACGGCGGGGGGGCTATAAATGAGCAGTTCTTC.

The chain links TRBV5-1 to TRBJ2-1, with D tentatively TRBD2 (6 bases). This CDR3 contains 15 residues. Germline CDR1 is SGHRS and CDR2 is YFSETQ. Trimming cost V 5 bases and J 2 bases, with 14 bases left between them. This chain's CDR3 is CASSQTGEPYNEQFF. The CDR3 DNA reads TGCGCCAGCAGTCAAACGGGGGAGCCCTACAATGAGCAGTTCTTC.

CDR3 sequence: CASSEVPGLAGGPGDEQYF. Written as DNA, the CDR3 is TGTGCCAGCAGTGAAGTGCCGGGACTAGCGGGAGGGCCGGGTGACGAGCAGTACTTC. The chain uses TRBV6-1 and TRBJ2-7, with 16 bases matching TRBD2. V lost 1 base and J lost 5; bases outside the gene matches: 11. In germline, CDR1 is MNHNS, CDR2 SASEGT. This CDR3 has 19 residues.

The rearrangement uses TRBV5-4 and TRBJ1-5; no definite D call. The ends were cut back, 0 bases at V and 1 base at J, with 5 bases in the middle. The V gene's germline CDR1 is SGHNT and CDR2 YYREEE (reference sequence). This CDR3 has 14 amino acids. CDR3 sequence (DNA): TGTGCCAGCAGCTTGGGAGGGAGCAATCAGCCCCAGCATTTT. Translation gives CASSLGGSNQPQHF.

As DNA, the CDR3 is TGTGCCTGGAAAGAGGGACAGGGGGCCTTCGGCTACACCTTC. It codes for CAWKEGQGAFGYTF. The chain recombines TRBV30 with TRBJ1-2; 12 nucleotides align to TRBD1. The CDR3 loop spans 14 amino acids. V was pared by 4 bases and J by 8 bases, with 8 bases of the junction left unmatched. The germline V gene has CDR1 GTSNPN and CDR2 SVGIG (reference sequence). The whole variable domain, filled in from reference TRBV30 and TRBJ1-2, reads SQTIHQWPATLVQPVGSPLSLECTVEGTSNPNLYWYRQAAGRGLQLLFYSVGIGQISSEVPQNLSASRPQDRQFILSSKKLLLSDSGFYLCAWKEGQGAFGYTFGSGTRLTVV.

This chain uses TRBV24-1 with TRBJ2-7, with 9 nucleotides matching TRBD1. Germline lookup yields CDR1 KGHDR and CDR2 SFDVKD. The CDR3 totals 16 residues. With 4 bases clipped from V and 3 bases from J, the junction kept 9 bases outside the gene matches. The CDR3 sequence: CATSEPGQGWVYEQYF. CDR3 nucleotides: TGTGCCACCAGTGAACCGGGACAGGGATGGGTCTACGAGCAGTACTTC.

The V call is TRBV19, the J call TRBJ2-3, with a possible D match to TRBD1 (6 bases). V lost 1 base and J lost 2, with 7 bases in between. CDR3 size: 14 residues. The germline V gene encodes CDR1 LNHDA and CDR2 SQIVND (reference sequence). The CDR3 loop reads CASSIGQVTDTQYF. The CDR3 region has the DNA TGTGCCAGTAGTATAGGACAGGTCACAGATACGCAGTATTTT. Full variable domain (outside the CDR3, taken from reference TRBV19 and TRBJ2-3): DGGITQSPKYLFRKEGQNVTLSCEQNLNHDAMYWYRQDPGQGLRLIYYSQIVNDFQKGDIAEGYSVSREKKESFPLTVTSAQKNPTAFYLCASSIGQVTDTQYFGPGTRLTVL.

The rearrangement uses TRBV30 and TRBJ1-4; perhaps TRBD1 as D (5 bases). The CDR3 is 13 amino acids. Per germline, CDR1 GTSNPN and CDR2 SVGIG (reference sequence). V shed 0 bases and J shed 10 bases, with 12 bases lying between them. The CDR3 spells CAWSVSGQGKLFF. The CDR3, as DNA: TGTGCCTGGAGTGTCTCGGGCCAGGGAAAACTGTTTTTT.

The chain couples TRBV6-5 to TRBJ1-3, with 9 bases matching TRBD1. The trim removed 6 bases at V and 4 bases at J, leaving 7 bases unmatched. The V gene's germline CDR1 is MNHEY and CDR2 SVGAGI. The CDR3 contains 15 residues. DNA for the CDR3: TGTGCCAGCAGAACCCCCGGACAGGGGGGAAACACCATATATTTT. Residues: CASRTPGQGGNTIYF.

The chain uses TRBV11-1 and TRBJ2-3; a weak D match, TRBD1 (6 bases). Per the germline V gene, CDR1 is SGHAT and CDR2 is FQDESV (reference sequence). V was pared by 3 bases and J by 2 bases, with 12 bases between. This CDR3 is built from 15 residues. CDR3 loop: CASSFGGNPTDTQYF. The DNA of the CDR3 is TGTGCCAGCAGCTTTGGGGGCAACCCCACAGATACGCAGTATTTT.

This sequence joins TRBV5-4 and TRBJ2-1; 14 nucleotides match TRBD2. Germline-derived CDR1 and CDR2 are SGHNT and YYREEE (reference sequence). The J segment lost 7 bases and the V segment lost 2 bases, leaving 8 bases of the junction unmatched. The CDR3 has 17 amino acids. The CDR3 DNA reads TGTGCCAGCAGCTTTGCGGGACTAGCGGGGGACTCGAATGAGCAGTTCTTC. It specifies CASSFAGLAGDSNEQFF.

In its sample, this clone was seen a few times. This rearrangement joins TRBV4-1 to TRBJ2-7; 8 nucleotides line up with TRBD1. This CDR3 contains 17 residues. CDR1 and CDR2 (germline): MGHRA, YSYEKL. The J segment lost 2 bases and the V segment lost 0 bases, leaving 9 bases of the junction unmatched. The CDR3 DNA is TGCGCCAGCAGCCAAGAGGAGGACGGGACAGGCGCCTACGAGCAGTACTTC. Encoded protein: CASSQEEDGTGAYEQYF.

V and J are TRBV6-5 and TRBJ1-5; D perhaps matches TRBD1 (6 bases). Germline loops: CDR1 MNHEY, CDR2 SVGAGI. The CDR3 is 15 amino acids. V was trimmed by 2 bases and J by 4 bases, leaving 12 bases between them. CDR3 bases: TGTGCCAGCAGTTACAAGGACAGCTTTAATCAGCCCCAGCATTTT. This encodes CASSYKDSFNQPQHF.

The chain uses TRBV30 and TRBJ2-7; TRBD2 matches at 11 bases. Germline CDR1 and CDR2: GTSNPN and SVGIG (reference sequence). The CDR3 sequence is 15 residues long. The J segment lost 2 bases and the V segment lost 0 bases, leaving 3 bases of the junction unmatched. Here the CDR3 reads CAWSVGTSGAYEQYF. CDR3 nucleotides: TGTGCCTGGAGTGTGGGGACTAGCGGAGCCTACGAGCAGTACTTC.

V usage is TRBV19 and J usage is TRBJ2-3; D call uncertain. V was shortened by 3 bases and J by 2 bases, with 9 bases between the two germline ends. CDR1 and CDR2 from the germline V gene are LNHDA and SQIVND (reference sequence). This CDR3 contains 14 residues. CDR3 in amino acids: CASSIGRNTDTQYF. The CDR3 region has the DNA TGTGCCAGTAGTATTGGCAGGAACACAGATACGCAGTATTTT.

The chain is built from TRBV27 and TRBJ1-5; 10 bases are a match to TRBD1. The CDR3 length is 15 residues. Losses at the gene ends were 5 bases for V and 4 bases for J; bases not matched to a gene: 5. Germline CDR1 reads MNHEY; CDR2 reads SMNVEV (reference sequence). CDR3 sequence: CASSATGGRNQPQHF. The DNA of the CDR3 is TGTGCCAGCAGTGCGACAGGGGGCAGGAATCAGCCCCAGCATTTT.

This chain joins TRBV7-6 and TRBJ1-2; 8 bases agree with TRBD1. The length of the CDR3 is 15 residues. V lost 1 base to trimming and J lost 4 bases; unmatched junction nucleotides: 5. CDR1 and CDR2 from the germline V gene are SGHVS and FNYEAQ. The CDR3 loop reads CASSLEGTGLYGYTF. In DNA, the CDR3 is TGTGCCAGCAGCTTAGAGGGGACAGGCCTCTATGGCTACACCTTC. Full variable domain (rest looked up from reference TRBV7-6 and TRBJ1-2): GAGVSQSPRYKVTKRGQDVALRCDPISGHVSLYWYRQALGQGPEFLTYFNYEAQQDKSGLPNDRFSAERPEGSISTLTIQRTEQRDSAMYRCASSLEGTGLYGYTFGSGTRLTVV.

V usage is TRBV12-5 and J usage is TRBJ2-5; the D gene is possibly TRBD2 (7 bases). The CDR3 extends over 16 amino acids. In germline, CDR1 is LGHNT, CDR2 FRNRAP. V was trimmed by 5 bases and J by 5 bases, leaving 21 bases between them. In DNA form, the CDR3 reads TGTGCTAGTGGTCCTGGGGGCGGGGGCCTTAGGGAGACCCAGTACTTC. Translating gives CASGPGGGGLRETQYF.

This clone was found a few times. CDR3 coding DNA: TGTGCCAGCAGTCCCCACCGGGGGTCTGGAAACACCATATATTTT. Translated, it gives CASSPHRGSGNTIYF. This rearrangement joins TRBV7-2 to TRBJ1-3; maybe TRBD1 (5 bases). Germline loops: CDR1 SGHTA, CDR2 FQGNSA. V was trimmed by 6 bases and J by 1 base, leaving 13 bases between them. This CDR3 has 15 residues.

A single count supports this clone. The chain links TRBV12-5 to TRBJ2-1; possible D gene TRBD2, 5 bases. From germline, CDR1 is LGHNT and CDR2 FRNRAP. The CDR3 has 16 amino acids. V was clipped by 1 base and J by 3 bases, with 13 bases between them. The CDR3 DNA sequence: TGTGCTAGTGGTTTGGGAGAGGGTATGGGCTACAATGAGCAGTTCTTC. Translating gives CASGLGEGMGYNEQFF.

The chain has TRBV5-1 and TRBJ1-2; 9 bases are a match to TRBD1. The CDR3 has 16 residues. J gave up 7 bases and V 4 bases, and 14 bases lay outside the gene matches. Germline values: CDR1 SGHRS, CDR2 YFSETQ. The CDR3 is CASSPWAETGGVGYTF. CDR3 sequence (DNA): TGCGCCAGCAGCCCCTGGGCCGAGACAGGGGGTGTTGGCTACACCTTC.

The chain uses TRBV30 and TRBJ1-4; TRBD1 is a possible D gene (6 bases). This CDR3 is 17 amino acids long. Trimming stripped 5 bases from V and 5 bases from J, with 24 bases between. CDR1 GTSNPN and CDR2 SVGIG come from the germline V gene (reference sequence). The CDR3 region is CAWGWGSTGWQNEKLFF. The DNA for the CDR3 is TGTGCCTGGGGCTGGGGTTCTACAGGGTGGCAGAATGAAAAACTGTTTTTT.

This clone was seen a single time. The chain joins TRBV12-2 to TRBJ1-3; the table's D gene call, TRBD1, was not cross checked with the DNA. TRBV12-2 is a documented pseudogene. This CDR3 spans 17 amino acids. The CDR3 DNA sequence: TGTGCAAGTCGCTTAAAAAAGATGACAGACTCTGGAAACACCATATATTTT. It yields the protein CASRLKKMTDSGNTIYF.

This chain connects TRBV12-3 or TRBV12-4 to TRBJ1-1; D is possibly TRBD1 (5 bases). The CDR3 loop spans 13 amino acids. Trimming took 3 bases from V and 5 from J, leaving 10 bases between them. The CDR3 region has the DNA TGTGCCAGCAGTTTTGTCAAGGGGACTGAAGCTTTCTTT. Its protein is CASSFVKGTEAFF.

The V call is TRBV28, the J call TRBJ1-1; D remains ambiguous. CDR3 length: 13 residues. Germline lookup yields CDR1 MDHEN and CDR2 SYDVKM. The V end lost 3 bases, the J end lost 3 bases, and 8 bases lay between the germline ends. In DNA, the CDR3 is TGTGCCAGCAGTTTCGTACAGTACACTGAAGCTTTCTTT. It translates to CASSFVQYTEAFF.

The CDR3 nucleotides read TGCAGCGTCAGGACAGGGGGCGTCAGGGAGCTGTTTTTT. Translating it yields CSVRTGGVRELFF. The chain recombines TRBV29-1 with TRBJ2-2, with 11 bases lining up with TRBD1. CDR3 length: 13 amino acids. Germline assignment: CDR1 SQVTM and CDR2 ANQGSEA. The V gene end was trimmed by 6 bases and the J gene end by 9 bases; junction bases not matched to a gene: 6.

The chain combines TRBV5-1 with TRBJ1-2, with D uncertain. The CDR3 covers 14 residues. Trimming stripped 0 bases from V and 4 bases from J, with 10 bases between. Germline V gene data show CDR1 as SGHRS and CDR2 as YFSETQ. This CDR3 is CASSLVADFYGYTF. CDR3 sequence (DNA): TGCGCCAGCAGCTTGGTGGCGGATTTCTATGGCTACACCTTC.